This T cell receptor beta chain was sequenced for a study of identical twins. Study-wide results and limits: Instead of following the same donors, the conclusions were based on cross-sectional statistical analysis.

This clonotype was recorded a few times. What it binds is not known. The CDR3 has 15 residues. Germline V CDR1 and CDR2: SGHAT, FQNNGV. The V and J ends lost 1 base and 4 bases respectively, with 12 bases between them. TCRdb analysed the 5' RACE reads with MiXCR anew, one entry per CDR3 protein. The sample contains some 500,000 distinct CDR3 sequences, 12% to 15% of which appear only once. The same sample was also studied in work on yellow fever vaccine responses in identical twins.

The chain carries TRBV11-2 and TRBJ2-3; D may be TRBD1 (5 bases). The sequencing input was CD4+ T cells sorted from blood. This sequence was found in a woman between 18 and 29 years old in good health. CDR3 sequence reads: CASSLGPGPADTQYF. The CDR3 DNA reads as TGTGCCAGCAGCTTAGGTCCAGGGCCAGCAGATACGCAGTATTTT.